These 8 T cell receptor beta chains were sequenced from one sample in a study of vaccination and CD4 T cells after COVID-19. These receptors lack a known antigen. Regarding treatment: approximately 11-day PBMC culture with coronavirus spike peptide pools or control peptides (ViraFEST assay). From the unexposed donor, CD4+ T cells were collected ahead of the COVID-19 pandemic (2011-2018). Sequencing of cultured CD4+ T cell DNA used the Oncomine TCR Beta short-read assay. MiXCR was run by TCRdb on the PCR reads, yielding one entry per CDR3 protein. The sample has roughly 8,700 distinct CDR3 sequences, around 48% seen once; the top ten hold approximately 18%. Sequenced: CD4+ T cells from blood, cultured in vitro. The receptors originated from a human donor in good health.

The table lists this clonotype with a few counts. The rearrangement links TRBV20-1 to TRBJ1-6; 10 bases map to TRBD1. The V gene end was trimmed by 1 base and the J gene end by 7 bases; junction bases not matched to a gene: 1. The V gene's germline CDR1 is DFQATT and CDR2 SNEGSKA (reference sequence). The CDR3 is 14 residues long. The CDR3 DNA reads TGCAGTGCTAGAGGGGACAGGGGAAATTCACCCCTCCACTTT. It is translated as CSARGDRGNSPLHF.

The gene calls are TRBV7-2 and TRBJ2-5, with D possibly matching TRBD2 (5 bases). Trimming took off 6 bases at V and 5 bases at J, with 19 bases between the two ends. CDR3 size: 15 residues. The germline gives CDR1 SGHTA, CDR2 FQGNSA. CDR3 DNA sequence: TGTGCCAGCAGTCTACCGGGCCGCGAGGGCGAGACCCAGTACTTC. It encodes CASSLPGREGETQYF. Full variable domain (missing parts from reference TRBV7-2 and TRBJ2-5): GAGVSQSPSNKVTEKGKDVELRCDPISGHTALYWYRQSLGQGLEFLIYFQGNSAPDKSGLPSDRFSAERTGGSVSTLTIQRTQQEDSAVYLCASSLPGREGETQYFGPGTRLLVL.

The chain joins TRBV7-9 to TRBJ2-5, with D perhaps matching TRBD2 (6 bases). V lost 5 bases, J lost 5 bases, and 24 bases lay in between. This CDR3 contains 17 residues. Germline V gene sequence: CDR1 SEHNR, CDR2 FQNEAQ (reference sequence). The CDR3, as DNA: TGTGCCAGCAGCAGTAGTAGTCGGGGGACCCTTATGGAGACCCAGTACTTC. Amino acids: CASSSSSRGTLMETQYF.

This clonotype was seen a single time. Written as DNA, the CDR3 is TGTGCCAGCAGCGTAGTCTGGGGGCCGGTCAATGAGCAGTTCTTC. Amino acids: CASSVVWGPVNEQFF. This sequence joins TRBV9 and TRBJ2-1; a weak D match, TRBD1 (6 bases). Trimming removed 0 bases at V and 6 bases at J, with 13 bases between. The CDR3 totals 15 residues. Germline values: CDR1 SGDLS, CDR2 YYNGEE.

In this sample, this clonotype turned up a few times. V usage is TRBV20-1 and J usage is TRBJ2-1; 10 nucleotides line up with TRBD2. Germline values: CDR1 DFQATT, CDR2 SNEGSKA (reference sequence). The CDR3 length is 13 residues. Germline trimming cut 5 bases from V and 5 bases from J; bases unmatched to any gene: 3. Written as DNA, the CDR3 is TGCAGTGCTCTAGCGGGAGTCGACAATGAGCAGTTCTTC. Translation: CSALAGVDNEQFF.

The rearrangement uses TRBV28 and TRBJ1-6; D possibly corresponds to TRBD1 (5 bases). V lost 3 bases and J lost 6, with 18 bases in between. CDR1 MDHEN and CDR2 SYDVKM come from the germline V gene. The CDR3 spans 17 residues. The CDR3 DNA reads TGTGCCAGCAGTTTCTGGGACGGACCAAATTCTAATTCACCCCTCCACTTT. It specifies CASSFWDGPNSNSPLHF.

The CDR3 spells CASSSREGLTGGGYTF. CDR3 in DNA: TGTGCCAGCAGCTCACGGGAGGGCCTTACCGGTGGGGGCTACACCTTC. This sequence joins TRBV12-3 or TRBV12-4 and TRBJ1-2, with unresolved D. V was shortened by 6 bases and J by 8 bases, with 25 bases between the two germline ends. The CDR3 contains 16 residues.

The genes are TRBV6-5 and TRBJ2-3, with 12 nucleotides matching TRBD2. From germline, CDR1 is MNHEY and CDR2 SVGAGI. CDR3 size: 16 residues. The J segment lost 2 bases and the V segment lost 4 bases, leaving 4 bases of the junction unmatched. The CDR3: CASSSGLAGNTDTQYF. CDR3 coding DNA: TGTGCCAGCAGTTCCGGACTAGCGGGAAACACAGATACGCAGTATTTT.